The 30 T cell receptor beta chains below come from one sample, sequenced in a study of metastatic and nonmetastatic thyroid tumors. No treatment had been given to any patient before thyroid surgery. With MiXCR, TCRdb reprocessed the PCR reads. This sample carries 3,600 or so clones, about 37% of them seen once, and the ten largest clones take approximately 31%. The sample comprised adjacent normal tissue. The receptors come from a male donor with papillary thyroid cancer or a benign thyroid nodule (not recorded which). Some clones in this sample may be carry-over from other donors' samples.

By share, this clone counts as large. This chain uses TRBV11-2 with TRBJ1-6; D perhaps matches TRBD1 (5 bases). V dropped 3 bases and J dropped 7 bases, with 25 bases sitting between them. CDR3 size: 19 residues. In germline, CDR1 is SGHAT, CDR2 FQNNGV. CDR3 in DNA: TGTGCCAGCAGCTTGAGAGACGACAGTTTAATGTTCCGAAATTCACCCCTCCACTTT. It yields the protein CASSLRDDSLMFRNSPLHF.

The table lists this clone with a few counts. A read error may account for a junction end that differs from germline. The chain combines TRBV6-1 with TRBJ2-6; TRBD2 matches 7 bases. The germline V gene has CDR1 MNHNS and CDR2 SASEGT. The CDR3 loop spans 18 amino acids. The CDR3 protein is CANSGGGIDTSGANVLTF. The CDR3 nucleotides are TGTGCCAACAGTGGGGGGGGGATAGACACCTCTGGGGCCAACGTCCTGACTTTT.

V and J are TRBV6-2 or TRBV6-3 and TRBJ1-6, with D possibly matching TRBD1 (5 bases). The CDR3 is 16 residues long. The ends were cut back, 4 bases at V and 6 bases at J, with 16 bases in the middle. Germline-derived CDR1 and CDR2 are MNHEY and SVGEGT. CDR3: CASSSAGSSSNSPLHF. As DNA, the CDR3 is TGTGCCAGCAGTTCGGCAGGGAGTTCTAGTAATTCACCCCTCCACTTT.

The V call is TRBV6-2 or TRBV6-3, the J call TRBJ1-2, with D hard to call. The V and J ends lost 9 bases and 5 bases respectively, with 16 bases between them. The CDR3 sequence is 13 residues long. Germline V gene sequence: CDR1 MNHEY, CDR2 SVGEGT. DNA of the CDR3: TGTGCCAGTACCACGCCTCCGGGGTATGGCTACACCTTC. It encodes CASTTPPGYGYTF.

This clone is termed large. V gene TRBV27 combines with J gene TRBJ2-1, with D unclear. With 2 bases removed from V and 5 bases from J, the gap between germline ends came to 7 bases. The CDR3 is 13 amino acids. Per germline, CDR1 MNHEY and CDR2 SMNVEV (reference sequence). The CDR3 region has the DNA TGTGCCAGCAGTTTAGGAGAACACAATGAGCAGTTCTTC. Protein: CASSLGEHNEQFF.

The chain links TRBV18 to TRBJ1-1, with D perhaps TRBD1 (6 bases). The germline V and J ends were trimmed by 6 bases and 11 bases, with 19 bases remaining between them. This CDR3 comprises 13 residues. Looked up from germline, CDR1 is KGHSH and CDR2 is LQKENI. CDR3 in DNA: TGTGCCAGCTCTCTCGACAGGAGTGGGGTTGCTTTCTTT. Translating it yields CASSLDRSGVAFF.

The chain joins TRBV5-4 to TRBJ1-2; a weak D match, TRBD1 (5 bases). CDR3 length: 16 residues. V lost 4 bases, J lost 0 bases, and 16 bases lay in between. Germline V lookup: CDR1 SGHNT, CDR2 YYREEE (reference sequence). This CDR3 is CASSPLGGGANYGYTF. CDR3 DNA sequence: TGTGCCAGCAGCCCCCTAGGTGGGGGTGCTAACTATGGCTACACCTTC.

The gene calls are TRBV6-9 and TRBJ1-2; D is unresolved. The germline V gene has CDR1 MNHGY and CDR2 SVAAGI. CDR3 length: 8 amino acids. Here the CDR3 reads CANYGYTF. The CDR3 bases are TGTGCTAACTATGGCTACACCTTC.

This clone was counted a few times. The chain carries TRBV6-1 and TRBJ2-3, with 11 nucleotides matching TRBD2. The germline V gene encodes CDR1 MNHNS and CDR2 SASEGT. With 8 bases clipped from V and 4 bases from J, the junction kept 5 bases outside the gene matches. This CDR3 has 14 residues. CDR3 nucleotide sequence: TGTGCCAGCGGATTAGCGGGAGGGCCAGATACGCAGTATTTT. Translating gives CASGLAGGPDTQYF.

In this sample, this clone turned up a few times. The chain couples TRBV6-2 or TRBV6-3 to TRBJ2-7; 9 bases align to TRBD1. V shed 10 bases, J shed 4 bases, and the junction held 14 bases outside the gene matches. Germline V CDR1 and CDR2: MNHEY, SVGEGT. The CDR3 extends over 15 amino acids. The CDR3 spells CATTVGGTGLYEQYF. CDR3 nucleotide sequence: TGTGCCACAACTGTTGGCGGGACAGGGTTGTACGAGCAGTACTTC.

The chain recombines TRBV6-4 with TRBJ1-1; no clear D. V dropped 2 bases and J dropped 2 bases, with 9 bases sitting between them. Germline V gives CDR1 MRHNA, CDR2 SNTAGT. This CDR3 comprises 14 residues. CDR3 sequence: CASSDRVGNTEAFF. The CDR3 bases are TGTGCCAGCAGTGACAGGGTGGGAAACACTGAAGCTTTCTTT.

CDR3 DNA sequence: TGTGCCAGCACCTCTACAGGAGACACAGATACGCAGTATTTT. It specifies CASTSTGDTDTQYF. This chain uses TRBV6-1 with TRBJ2-3; weak D call: TRBD1 (5 bases). Germline values: CDR1 MNHNS, CDR2 SASEGT. The CDR3 length is 14 residues. V was clipped by 7 bases and J by 2 bases, with 13 bases between them.

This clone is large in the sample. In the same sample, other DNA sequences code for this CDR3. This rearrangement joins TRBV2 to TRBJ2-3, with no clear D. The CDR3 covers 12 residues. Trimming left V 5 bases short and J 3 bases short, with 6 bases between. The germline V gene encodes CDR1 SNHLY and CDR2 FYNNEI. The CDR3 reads CASSSGTDTQYF. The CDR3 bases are TGTGCCAGCAGTTCCGGGACAGATACGCAGTATTTT.

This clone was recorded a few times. The CDR3 nucleotides are TGCGCCAGCAGCCCGACGACAGGGGTAATGGCTGAAGCTTTCTTT. Residues: CASSPTTGVMAEAFF. This chain connects TRBV5-1 to TRBJ1-1; 8 nucleotides align to TRBD1. CDR3 length: 15 amino acids. J gave up 6 bases and V 4 bases, and 11 bases lay outside the gene matches. In germline, CDR1 is SGHRS, CDR2 YFSETQ.

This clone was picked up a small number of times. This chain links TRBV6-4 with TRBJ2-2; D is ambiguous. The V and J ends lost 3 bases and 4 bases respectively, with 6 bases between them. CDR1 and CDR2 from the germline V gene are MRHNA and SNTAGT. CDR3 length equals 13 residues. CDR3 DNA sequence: TGTGCCAGCAGTGATGATAGCACCGGGGAGCTGTTTTTT. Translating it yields CASSDDSTGELFF.

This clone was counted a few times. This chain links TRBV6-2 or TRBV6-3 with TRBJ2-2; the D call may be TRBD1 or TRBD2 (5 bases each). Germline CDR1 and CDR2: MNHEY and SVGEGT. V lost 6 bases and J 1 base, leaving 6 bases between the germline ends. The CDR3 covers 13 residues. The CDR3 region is CASRRGNTGELFF. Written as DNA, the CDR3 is TGTGCCAGCAGGAGGGGGAACACCGGGGAGCTGTTTTTT.

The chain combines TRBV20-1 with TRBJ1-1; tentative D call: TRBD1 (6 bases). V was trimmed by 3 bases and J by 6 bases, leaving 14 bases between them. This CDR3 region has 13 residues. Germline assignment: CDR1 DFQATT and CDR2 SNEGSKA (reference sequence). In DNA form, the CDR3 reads TGCAGTGCTAGCGGGGGCGCGGGTGCTGAAGCTTTCTTT. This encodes CSASGGAGAEAFF.

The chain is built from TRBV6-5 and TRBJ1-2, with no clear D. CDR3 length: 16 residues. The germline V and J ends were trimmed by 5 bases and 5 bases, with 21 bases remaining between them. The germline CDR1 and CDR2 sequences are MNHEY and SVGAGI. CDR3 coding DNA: TGTGCCAGCAGTAACCACCAAATGGCAGGAAATTATGGCTACACCTTC. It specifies CASSNHQMAGNYGYTF.

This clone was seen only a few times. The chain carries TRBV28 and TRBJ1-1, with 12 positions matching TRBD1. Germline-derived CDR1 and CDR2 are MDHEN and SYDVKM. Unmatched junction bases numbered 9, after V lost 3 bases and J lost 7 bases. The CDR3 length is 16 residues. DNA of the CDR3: TGTGCCAGCAGTTTTAGGGACAGGGGGCCTTTAGGTGAAGCTTTCTTT. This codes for CASSFRDRGPLGEAFF.

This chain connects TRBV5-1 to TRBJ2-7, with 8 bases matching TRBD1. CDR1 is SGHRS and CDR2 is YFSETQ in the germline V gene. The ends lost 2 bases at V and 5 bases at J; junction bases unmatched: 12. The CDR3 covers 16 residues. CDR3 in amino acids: CASSLEQGARSDEQYF. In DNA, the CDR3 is TGCGCCAGCAGCTTAGAGCAGGGGGCGCGCAGTGACGAGCAGTACTTC.

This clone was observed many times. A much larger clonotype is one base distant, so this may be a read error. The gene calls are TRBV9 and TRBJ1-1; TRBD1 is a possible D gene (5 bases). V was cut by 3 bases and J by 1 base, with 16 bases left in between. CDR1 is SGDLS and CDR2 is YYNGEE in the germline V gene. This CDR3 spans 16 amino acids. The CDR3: CASSDSGGTENTEAFF. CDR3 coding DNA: TGTGCCAGCAGCGATAGTGGTGGGACGGAGAACACTGAAGCTTTCTTT.

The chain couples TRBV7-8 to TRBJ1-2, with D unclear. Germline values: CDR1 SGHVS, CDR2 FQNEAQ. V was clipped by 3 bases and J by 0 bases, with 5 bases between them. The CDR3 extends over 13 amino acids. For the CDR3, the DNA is TGTGCCAGCAGCTTGTACGCTAACTATGGCTACACCTTC. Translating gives CASSLYANYGYTF.

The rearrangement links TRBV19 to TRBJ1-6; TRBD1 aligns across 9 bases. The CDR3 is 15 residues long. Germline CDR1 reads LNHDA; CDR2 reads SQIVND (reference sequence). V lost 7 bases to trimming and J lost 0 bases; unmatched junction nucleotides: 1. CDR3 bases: TGTGCCAGTACGACAGGGGGCTCCTATAATTCACCCCTCCACTTT. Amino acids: CASTTGGSYNSPLHF.

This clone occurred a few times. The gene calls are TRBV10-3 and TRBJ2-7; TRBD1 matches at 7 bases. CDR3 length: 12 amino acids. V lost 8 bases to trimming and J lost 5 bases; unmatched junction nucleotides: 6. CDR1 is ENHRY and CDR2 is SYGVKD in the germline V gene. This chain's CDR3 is CAIGQAIHEQYF. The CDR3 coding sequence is TGTGCCATCGGACAGGCCATCCACGAGCAGTACTTC.

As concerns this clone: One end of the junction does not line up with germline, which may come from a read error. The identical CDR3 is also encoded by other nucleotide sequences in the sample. CDR3 sequence: CASSLRPSGYEQYF. CDR3 nucleotide sequence: TGTGCCAGCAGCCTACGCCCGTCCGGGTACGAGCAGTATTTC. V is TRBV6-1 and J is TRBJ2-7, with D hard to call. The CDR3 has 14 amino acids. Germline CDR1 is MNHNS and CDR2 is SASEGT.

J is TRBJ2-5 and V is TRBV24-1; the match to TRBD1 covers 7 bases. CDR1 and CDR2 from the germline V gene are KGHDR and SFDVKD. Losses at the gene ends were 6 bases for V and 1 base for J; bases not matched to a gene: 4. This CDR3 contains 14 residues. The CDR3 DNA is TGTGCCACCAGTAGTAGACAGGGCCAAGAGACCCAGTACTTC. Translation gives CATSSRQGQETQYF.

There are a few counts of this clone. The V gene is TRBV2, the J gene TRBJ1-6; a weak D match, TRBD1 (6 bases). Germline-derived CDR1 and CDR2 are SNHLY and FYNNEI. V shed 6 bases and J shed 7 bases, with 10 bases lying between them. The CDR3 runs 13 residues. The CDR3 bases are TGTGCCAGCAGCCTGGACAGAAATTCACCCCTCCACTTT. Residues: CASSLDRNSPLHF.

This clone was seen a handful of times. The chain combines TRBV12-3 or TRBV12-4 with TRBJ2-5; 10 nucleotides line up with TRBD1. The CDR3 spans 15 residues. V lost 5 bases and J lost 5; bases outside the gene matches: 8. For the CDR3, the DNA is TGTGCCAGCAGTCCAGTGACAGGGGGCAGGGAGACCCAGTACTTC. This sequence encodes CASSPVTGGRETQYF.

This chain's CDR3 is CASSQARTAYNEQFF. CDR3 bases: TGTGCCAGCAGCCAGGCGAGGACAGCCTACAATGAGCAGTTCTTC. The chain uses TRBV11-2 and TRBJ2-1; a possible D gene is TRBD1 (6 bases). Germline CDR1 reads SGHAT; CDR2 reads FQNNGV. The CDR3 is 15 residues long. V shed 5 bases and J shed 2 bases, with 13 bases lying between them.

The CDR3 bases are TGTGCCAGCAGCTTAAGGGGGTCCGAGCAGTACTTC. Protein sequence: CASSLRGSEQYF. This rearrangement joins TRBV11-3 to TRBJ2-7; tentatively, D is TRBD1 (6 bases). In germline, CDR1 is SGHNT, CDR2 YENEEA. The CDR3 length is 12 residues. Trimming cost V 2 bases and J 6 bases, with 8 bases left between them.